This TCR beta chain stems from a study of cytomegalovirus exposure and HLA in healthy donors. Germline V gene data show CDR1 as WNHNN and CDR2 as SYGVQD (reference sequence). This CDR3 spans 13 amino acids. Trimming shortened V by 4 bases and J by 2 bases, and 9 bases separated the two germline ends. Primers included in the PCR were 60 Vbeta and 13 Jbeta primers. Repertoires were generated with immunoSEQ multiplex PCR, while TCRdb's copy carries only in-frame clones and drops some. The repertoire holds roughly 150,000 clones, with around 82% as singletons. Of note for this clone: What it binds is not known.

It was healthy bone marrow donors who served as donors. Whole-study results and caveats: A missense DCLRE1C variant was associated with V- and J-gene trimming of TCR beta chains in a later analysis, and an independent cohort replicated the association. Common viral pathogens seemed to be connected with several of the most significant clusters, according to a later analysis. An Asian-associated ancestry cluster reportedly showed fewer N-insertions than the approximately 660-donor mean in a later analysis.

The sample taken for sequencing was PBMCs. This TCR derives from a woman between 45 and 65 years old in good health and CMV-seropositive. The gene calls are TRBV10-1 and TRBJ2-7, with D possibly TRBD2 on 5 matching bases. The CDR3 DNA reads as TGCGCCAGCAGTGGTTCCGGGACCTACGAGCAGTACTTC. The encoded protein is CASSGSGTYEQYF.